Below, 22 T cell receptor beta chains from the same sample are listed, as sequenced in a study of ipilimumab plus nivolumab after autologous stem cell transplantation. Method: immunoSEQ multiplex PCR; TCRdb's copy keeps in-frame clones and lacks some. The data show about 43,000 clones, 88% seen once. The sequences come from PBMCs, collected in a trial of ipilimumab plus nivolumab as post-transplant consolidation. Receptor source: a male donor with multiple myeloma.

V is TRBV9 and J is TRBJ1-4; D is unresolved. The CDR3 consists of 13 residues. The ends were cut back, 0 bases at V and 8 bases at J, with 8 bases in the middle. Germline-derived CDR1 and CDR2 are SGDLS and YYNGEE. CDR3 residues: CASSVEGSEKLFF. For the CDR3, the DNA is TGTGCCAGCAGCGTAGAAGGATCGGAAAAACTGTTTTTT.

The chain joins TRBV27 to TRBJ1-5; unclear D gene. Trimming stripped 7 bases from V and 0 bases from J, with 10 bases between. Germline CDR1 is MNHEY and CDR2 is SMNVEV (reference sequence). This CDR3 has 14 residues. CDR3 residues: CASNGRNSNQPQHF. Here the CDR3 DNA reads TGTGCCAGCAATGGGCGGAATAGCAATCAGCCCCAGCATTTT.

This rearrangement joins TRBV19 to TRBJ1-2; D possibly corresponds to TRBD1 (5 bases). V was trimmed by 7 bases and J by 7 bases, leaving 16 bases between them. The CDR3 covers 13 residues. Per the germline V gene, CDR1 is LNHDA and CDR2 is SQIVND (reference sequence). CDR3 residues: CASTLGVFGGYTF. The CDR3 DNA sequence: TGTGCCAGTACCCTAGGGGTTTTCGGTGGCTACACCTTC.

This clone was seen more than once but under ten times. The V and J genes are TRBV29-1 and TRBJ1-1; D not resolved. Germline CDR1 reads SQVTM; CDR2 reads ANQGSEA. This CDR3 has 13 residues. Trimming left V 3 bases short and J 5 bases short, with 13 bases between. This chain's CDR3 is CSVDRGRGTEAFF. Here the CDR3 DNA reads TGCAGCGTTGATCGGGGTCGTGGTACTGAAGCTTTCTTT.

This clone turned up a few times. The chain links TRBV19 to TRBJ2-6, with 12 bases that match TRBD1. CDR3 size: 18 residues. The V gene end was trimmed by 7 bases and the J gene end by 2 bases; junction bases not matched to a gene: 9. CDR1 and CDR2 (germline): LNHDA, SQIVND (reference sequence). The CDR3 bases are TGTGCCAGTAACGATCCGGGACAGGGGGCGCCTGGGGCCAACGTCCTGACTTTC. It translates to CASNDPGQGAPGANVLTF. Full variable domain (remainder filled in from reference TRBV19 and TRBJ2-6): DGGITQSPKYLFRKEGQNVTLSCEQNLNHDAMYWYRQDPGQGLRLIYYSQIVNDFQKGDIAEGYSVSREKKESFPLTVTSAQKNPTAFYLCASNDPGQGAPGANVLTFGAGSRLTVL.

This chain uses TRBV5-1 with TRBJ2-2; tentative D call: TRBD2 (7 bases). The CDR3 has 16 residues. Trimming took off 4 bases at V and 6 bases at J, with 19 bases between the two ends. CDR1 is SGHRS, CDR2 YFSETQ, per germline. The CDR3 DNA follows: TGCGCCAGCAGCCCGGAGGGGGGGGCGTATTCCGGGGAGCTGTTTTTT. This codes for CASSPEGGAYSGELFF.

V usage is TRBV2 and J usage is TRBJ2-1, with D perhaps matching TRBD2 (6 bases). Trimming shortened V by 4 bases and J by 7 bases, and 20 bases separated the two germline ends. Germline lookup yields CDR1 SNHLY and CDR2 FYNNEI. The CDR3 is 16 amino acids. CDR3 DNA: TGTGCCAGCAGTGTGGAGGGAGGCCACGCGAGGAATGAGCAGTTCTTC. It translates to CASSVEGGHARNEQFF. The full variable domain, with the rest looked up from reference TRBV2 and TRBJ2-1, is EPEVTQTPSHQVTQMGQEVILRCVPISNHLYFYWYRQILGQKVEFLVSFYNNEISEKSEIFDDQFSVERPDGSNFTLKIRSTKLEDSAMYFCASSVEGGHARNEQFFGPGTRLTVL.

This chain links TRBV5-1 with TRBJ2-7; possibly TRBD2 for D (5 bases). CDR1 and CDR2 (germline): SGHRS, YFSETQ. With 3 bases removed from V and 9 bases from J, the gap between germline ends came to 10 bases. The CDR3 has 11 residues. As DNA, the CDR3 is TGCGCCAGCAGCTATGACCGGGGGCAGTACTTC. Translating gives CASSYDRGQYF.

This clone was recorded a few times. This chain connects TRBV9 to TRBJ2-5, with a possible D match to TRBD2 (6 bases). Trimming shortened V by 0 bases and J by 5 bases, and 8 bases separated the two germline ends. The CDR3 runs to 13 residues. Looked up from germline, CDR1 is SGDLS and CDR2 is YYNGEE. As DNA, the CDR3 is TGTGCCAGCAGCGTAGGACTAGGGGAGACCCAGTACTTC. Its protein product is CASSVGLGETQYF.

This clone was picked up a small number of times. This chain links TRBV7-3 with TRBJ2-3; a possible D gene is TRBD1 (6 bases). Germline V CDR1 and CDR2: SGHTA, FQGTGA. The CDR3 has 14 amino acids. Trimming stripped 4 bases from V and 0 bases from J, with 8 bases between. This CDR3 reads CASSYGGSTDTQYF. The DNA of the CDR3 is TGTGCCAGCAGCTATGGGGGCAGCACAGATACGCAGTATTTT.

The chain is built from TRBV7-2 and TRBJ2-2, with TRBD2 matching over 11 bases. CDR1 SGHTA and CDR2 FQGNSA come from the germline V gene. This CDR3 region has 18 residues. With 5 bases clipped from V and 1 base from J, the junction kept 9 bases outside the gene matches. The CDR3 protein is CASSPTGLAGGNTGELFF. The CDR3 DNA reads TGTGCCAGCAGCCCTACGGGCCTAGCGGGGGGGAACACCGGGGAGCTGTTTTTT.

V and J are TRBV11-2 and TRBJ2-5; no firm D call. The CDR3 has 13 amino acids. In germline, CDR1 is SGHAT, CDR2 FQNNGV. Trimming removed 4 bases at V and 5 bases at J, with 11 bases between. CDR3 sequence (DNA): TGTGCCAGCAGCTCCGGACCGGGCGAGACCCAGTACTTC. Protein product: CASSSGPGETQYF.

This chain uses TRBV7-9 with TRBJ1-1; unclear D gene. The germline V and J ends were trimmed by 3 bases and 5 bases, with 7 bases remaining between them. The CDR3 has 12 amino acids. The V gene's germline CDR1 is SEHNR and CDR2 FQNEAQ (reference sequence). CDR3 region: CASSFGRTEAFF. CDR3 coding DNA: TGTGCCAGCAGCTTCGGTAGAACTGAAGCTTTCTTT. Full variable domain (missing parts from reference TRBV7-9 and TRBJ1-1): DTGVSQNPRHKITKRGQNVTFRCDPISEHNRLYWYRQTLGQGPEFLTYFQNEAQLEKSRLLSDRFSAERPKGSFSTLEIQRTEQGDSAMYLCASSFGRTEAFFGQGTRLTVV.

A word on this clone: Additional DNA sequences in this sample encode the identical CDR3. The CDR3 DNA reads as TGTGCCAGCAGCTCTCCCGGGACAGGGTTGAACACCATATATTTT. It yields the protein CASSSPGTGLNTIYF. The chain is built from TRBV9 and TRBJ1-3; 9 nucleotides agree with TRBD1. Germline CDR1 is SGDLS and CDR2 is YYNGEE. Trimming took 4 bases from V and 7 from J; bases not matched to a gene: 9. This CDR3 is built from 15 residues.

The chain employs TRBV11-2 and TRBJ2-7, with 12 bases fitting TRBD2. This CDR3 has 15 amino acids. The germline CDR1 and CDR2 sequences are SGHAT and FQNNGV. Trimming removed 2 bases from V and 7 bases from J; junction bases left unmatched: 6. The CDR3 spells CASSLLAGGPGEQYF. CDR3 sequence (DNA): TGTGCCAGCAGCTTACTAGCGGGAGGGCCGGGGGAGCAGTACTTC. The whole variable domain, filled in from reference TRBV11-2 and TRBJ2-7, reads EAGVAQSPRYKIIEKRQSVAFWCNPISGHATLYWYQQILGQGPKLLIQFQNNGVVDDSQLPKDRFSAERLKGVDSTLKIQPAKLEDSAVYLCASSLLAGGPGEQYFGPGTRLTVT.

The chain uses TRBV27 and TRBJ1-2; 7 bases are a match to TRBD1. Germline values: CDR1 MNHEY, CDR2 SMNVEV (reference sequence). The CDR3 totals 14 residues. With V trimmed by 6 bases and J by 6 bases, 10 bases remained unmatched. The CDR3 protein is CASRPVRQGDGYTF. CDR3 nucleotide sequence: TGTGCCAGCAGACCTGTGCGGCAGGGGGATGGCTACACCTTC.

This chain joins TRBV28 and TRBJ1-6; a weak D match, TRBD1 (5 bases). In germline, CDR1 is MDHEN, CDR2 SYDVKM. V lost 10 bases to trimming and J lost 8 bases, with 15 bases between them. This CDR3 spans 13 amino acids. CDR3 sequence: CANQVTADSPLHF. In nucleotides, the CDR3 is TGTGCCAATCAGGTGACAGCGGATTCACCCCTCCACTTT.

V is TRBV5-1 and J is TRBJ1-2, with a weak D call TRBD1 (6 bases). Germline CDR1 is SGHRS and CDR2 is YFSETQ. The CDR3 covers 15 residues. V lost 1 base, J lost 6 bases, and 16 bases lay in between. The CDR3 is CASSLTRVGGDGYTF. The CDR3 DNA follows: TGCGCCAGCAGCTTGACCCGGGTAGGGGGGGATGGCTACACCTTC.

This chain links TRBV7-3 with TRBJ2-1; 8 nucleotides agree with TRBD2. The CDR3 is made up of 15 amino acids. Germline trimming cut 5 bases from V and 5 bases from J; bases unmatched to any gene: 8. Germline V CDR1 and CDR2: SGHTA, FQGTGA. The CDR3 sequence: CASSPGGSGNNEQFF. The CDR3 DNA is TGTGCCAGCAGCCCCGGGGGTAGCGGGAACAATGAGCAGTTCTTC.

CDR3 coding DNA: TGCGCCAGCGGGGGACAGGGGGCGGACGGCTACACCTTC. This translates into CASGGQGADGYTF. The gene calls are TRBV5-1 and TRBJ1-2; 12 bases are shared with TRBD1. V gave up 7 bases and J gave up 8 bases; unmatched junction bases: 6. The CDR3 has 13 amino acids. Looked up from germline, CDR1 is SGHRS and CDR2 is YFSETQ.

This chain's CDR3 is CASTRSNQPQHF. CDR3 nucleotide sequence: TGTGCCAGCACCAGAAGCAATCAGCCCCAGCATTTT. This sequence joins TRBV5-4 and TRBJ1-5; no definite D call. The length of the CDR3 is 12 residues. CDR1 is SGHNT and CDR2 is YYREEE in the germline V gene (reference sequence). The V gene lost 6 bases and the J gene lost 1 base, with 5 bases spanning the gap. The variable domain in full, with the rest retrieved from reference TRBV5-4 and TRBJ1-5, is ETGVTQSPTHLIKTRGQQVTLRCSSQSGHNTVSWYQQALGQGPQFIFQYYREEENGRGNFPPRFSGLQFPNYSSELNVNALELDDSALYLCASTRSNQPQHFGDGTRLSIL.

The genes are TRBV10-3 and TRBJ1-6; TRBD1 agrees at 7 bases. Germline V gene data show CDR1 as ENHRY and CDR2 as SYGVKD. After removal of 6 bases from V and 0 bases from J, the junction contained 8 bases not matched to a gene. The CDR3 has 17 residues. The CDR3 DNA reads TGTGCCATCAGCGCGAACCCAGGGGGCTCCTATAATTCACCCCTCCACTTT. It translates to CAISANPGGSYNSPLHF.